The sequence of this T cell receptor beta chain was determined in a study of long-term antiretroviral therapy in people with HIV. Trimming cost V 4 bases and J 0 bases; bases outside gene matches: 8. There are 18 residues in the CDR3. Looked up from germline, CDR1 is PRHDT and CDR2 is FYEKMQ (reference sequence). immunoSEQ v3.0 was run at survey level. The method was immunoSEQ multiplex PCR; TCRdb's version includes in-frame clones alone and lacks a portion of them. The table lists 30,000 to 40,000 clones, around 79% of them singletons. V usage is TRBV13 and J usage is TRBJ2-7, with 14 bases identical to TRBD2. This clonotype originated in a young man with HIV. Sample: unsorted PBMCs, taken 0.6 years after starting antiretroviral therapy. CDR3 DNA: TGTGCCAGCAGCTCGAGTGGACTAGCGGGGGGAAGCTCCTACGAGCAGTACTTC. This codes for CASSSSGLAGGSSYEQYF.